This T cell receptor beta chain was documented in a study of cytomegalovirus exposure and HLA in healthy donors. Points on this clone: Its antigen remains unknown.

Broader study findings: Rarity characterized most TCR sequences, yet some public TCRs appeared in many donors.

V was trimmed by 5 bases and J by 3 bases, leaving 14 bases between them. The CDR3 runs 16 residues. From germline, CDR1 is SNHLY and CDR2 FYNNEI. PCR primers comprised 60 Vbeta and 13 Jbeta primers. This table comes from immunoSEQ multiplex PCR, and its TCRdb copy is limited to in-frame clones, with some not included. The sample gives 150,000 to 200,000 clones, approximately 80% of which show up once; approximately 15% is in the top ten. Input material: PBMCs. The chain joins TRBV2 to TRBJ1-6; no definite D call. The clonotype originates from a woman aged 35 to 49 in good health and CMV-seronegative. The CDR3 nucleotides read TGTGCCAGCAGTCTTTCCTCCGGGAGCTATAATTCACCCCTCCACTTT. Amino acid sequence: CASSLSSGSYNSPLHF.